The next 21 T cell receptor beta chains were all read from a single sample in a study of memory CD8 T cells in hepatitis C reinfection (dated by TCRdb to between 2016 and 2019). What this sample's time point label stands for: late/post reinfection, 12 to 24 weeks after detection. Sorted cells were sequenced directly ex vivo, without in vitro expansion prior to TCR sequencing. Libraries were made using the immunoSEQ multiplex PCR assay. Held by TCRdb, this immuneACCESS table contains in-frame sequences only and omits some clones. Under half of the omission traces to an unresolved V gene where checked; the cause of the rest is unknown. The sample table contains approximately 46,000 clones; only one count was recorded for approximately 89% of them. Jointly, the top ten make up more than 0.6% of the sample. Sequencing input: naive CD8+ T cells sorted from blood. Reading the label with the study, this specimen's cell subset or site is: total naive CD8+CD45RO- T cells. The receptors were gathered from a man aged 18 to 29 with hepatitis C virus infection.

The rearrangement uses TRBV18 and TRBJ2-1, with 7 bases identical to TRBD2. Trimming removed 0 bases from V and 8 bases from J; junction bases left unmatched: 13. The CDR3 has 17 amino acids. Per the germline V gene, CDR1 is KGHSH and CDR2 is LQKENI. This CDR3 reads CASSPPGGREKSDEQFF. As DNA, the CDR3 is TGTGCCAGCTCACCACCGGGTGGGCGGGAGAAGAGTGATGAGCAGTTCTTC.

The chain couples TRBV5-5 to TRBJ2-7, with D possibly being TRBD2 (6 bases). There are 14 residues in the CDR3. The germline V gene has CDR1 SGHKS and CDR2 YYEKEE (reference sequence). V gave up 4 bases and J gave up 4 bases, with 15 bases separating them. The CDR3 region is CASSPGDGFYEQYV. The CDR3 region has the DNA TGTGCCAGCAGCCCGGGGGATGGGTTTTACGAGCAGTACGTC.

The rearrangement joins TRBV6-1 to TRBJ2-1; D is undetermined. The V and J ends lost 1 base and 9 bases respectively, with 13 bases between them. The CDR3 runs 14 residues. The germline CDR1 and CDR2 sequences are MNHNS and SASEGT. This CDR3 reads CASSEGSGFIEQFF. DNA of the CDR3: TGTGCCAGCAGTGAAGGCTCCGGGTTTATTGAGCAGTTCTTC.

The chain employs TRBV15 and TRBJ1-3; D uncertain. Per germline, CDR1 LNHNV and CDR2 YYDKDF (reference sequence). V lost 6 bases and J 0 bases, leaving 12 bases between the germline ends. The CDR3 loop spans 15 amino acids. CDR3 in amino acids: CATRRSVSSGNTIYF. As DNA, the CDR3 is TGTGCCACCAGGAGATCGGTGAGCTCTGGAAACACCATATATTTT.

The CDR3 coding sequence is TGTGCCAGCAGCTTGGGTGAACAGGCTGGCTACGAGCAGTACTTC. This sequence encodes CASSLGEQAGYEQYF. The chain uses TRBV5-6 and TRBJ2-7; D perhaps matches TRBD1 (5 bases). The V and J ends lost 0 bases and 3 bases respectively, with 13 bases between them. Germline-derived CDR1 and CDR2 are SGHDT and YYEEEE. This CDR3 is 15 amino acids long.

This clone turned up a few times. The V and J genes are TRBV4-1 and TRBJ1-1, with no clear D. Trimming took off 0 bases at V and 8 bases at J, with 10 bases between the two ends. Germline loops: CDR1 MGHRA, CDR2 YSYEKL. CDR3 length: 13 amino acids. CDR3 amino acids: CASSQDEYAEAFF. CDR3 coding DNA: TGCGCCAGCAGCCAAGACGAGTATGCCGAAGCTTTCTTT.

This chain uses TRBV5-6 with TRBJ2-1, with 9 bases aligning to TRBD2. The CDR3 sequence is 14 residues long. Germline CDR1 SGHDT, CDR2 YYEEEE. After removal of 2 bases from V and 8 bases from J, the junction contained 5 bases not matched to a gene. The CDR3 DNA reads TGTGCCAGCAGCTTACTAGCGGGTCGGGATGAGCAGTTCTTC. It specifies CASSLLAGRDEQFF. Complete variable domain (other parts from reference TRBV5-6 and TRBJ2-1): DAGVTQSPTHLIKTRGQQVTLRCSPKSGHDTVSWYQQALGQGPQFIFQYYEEEERQRGNFPDRFSGHQFPNYSSELNVNALLLGDSALYLCASSLLAGRDEQFFGPGTRLTVL.

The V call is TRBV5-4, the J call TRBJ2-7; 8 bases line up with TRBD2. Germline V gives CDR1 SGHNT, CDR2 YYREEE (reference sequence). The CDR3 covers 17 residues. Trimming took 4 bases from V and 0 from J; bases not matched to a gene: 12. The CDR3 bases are TGTGCCAGCAGCCCGAGTTCCCCCGGGAGGGCCTCCTACGAGCAGTACTTC. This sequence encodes CASSPSSPGRASYEQYF.

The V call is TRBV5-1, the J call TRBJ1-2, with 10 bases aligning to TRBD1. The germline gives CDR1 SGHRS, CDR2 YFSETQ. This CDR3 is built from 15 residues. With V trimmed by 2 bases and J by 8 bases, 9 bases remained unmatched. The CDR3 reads CASSLTPGTGEGYTF. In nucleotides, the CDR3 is TGCGCCAGCAGCTTAACCCCCGGGACAGGGGAAGGCTACACCTTC.

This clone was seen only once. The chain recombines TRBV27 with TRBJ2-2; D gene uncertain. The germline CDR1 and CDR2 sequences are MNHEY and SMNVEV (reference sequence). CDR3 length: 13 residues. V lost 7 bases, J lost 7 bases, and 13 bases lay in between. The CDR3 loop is CASTPSSGGELFF. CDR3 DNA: TGTGCCAGCACCCCCTCTAGTGGCGGGGAGCTGTTTTTT.

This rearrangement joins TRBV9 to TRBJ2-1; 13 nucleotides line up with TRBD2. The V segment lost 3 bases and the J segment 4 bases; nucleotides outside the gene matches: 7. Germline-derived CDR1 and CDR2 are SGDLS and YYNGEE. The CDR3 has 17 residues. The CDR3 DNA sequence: TGTGCCAGCAGCGATAGACTAGCGGGAGGCCCTTACAATGAGCAGTTCTTC. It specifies CASSDRLAGGPYNEQFF.

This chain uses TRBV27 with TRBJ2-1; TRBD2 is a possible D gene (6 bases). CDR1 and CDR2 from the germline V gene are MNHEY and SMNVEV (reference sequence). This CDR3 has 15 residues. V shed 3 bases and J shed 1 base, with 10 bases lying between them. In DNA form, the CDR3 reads TGTGCCAGCAGTTTCGGGGACTCGTCCTACAATGAGCAGTTCTTC. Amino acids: CASSFGDSSYNEQFF.

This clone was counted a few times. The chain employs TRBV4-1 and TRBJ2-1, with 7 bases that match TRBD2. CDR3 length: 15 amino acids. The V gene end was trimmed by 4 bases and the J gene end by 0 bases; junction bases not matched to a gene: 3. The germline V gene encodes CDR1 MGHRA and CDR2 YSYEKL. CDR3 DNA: TGCGCCAGCAGCCTGGGACTACTCTCCTACAATGAGCAGTTCTTC. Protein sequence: CASSLGLLSYNEQFF.

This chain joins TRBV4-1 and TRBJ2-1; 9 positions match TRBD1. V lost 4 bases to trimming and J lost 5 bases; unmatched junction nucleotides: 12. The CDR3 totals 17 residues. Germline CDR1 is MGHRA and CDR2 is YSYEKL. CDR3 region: CASSLRDRVSGNNEQFF. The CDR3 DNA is TGCGCCAGCAGCCTACGGGACAGGGTGAGCGGTAACAATGAGCAGTTCTTC.

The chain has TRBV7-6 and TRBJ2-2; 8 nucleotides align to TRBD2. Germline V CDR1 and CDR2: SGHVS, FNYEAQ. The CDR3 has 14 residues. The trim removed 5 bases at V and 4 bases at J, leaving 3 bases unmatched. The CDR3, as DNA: TGTGCCAGCAGCCCCGGGGGGGGCACCGGGGAGCTGTTTTTT. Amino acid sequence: CASSPGGGTGELFF. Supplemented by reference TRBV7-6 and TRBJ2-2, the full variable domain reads GAGVSQSPRYKVTKRGQDVALRCDPISGHVSLYWYRQALGQGPEFLTYFNYEAQQDKSGLPNDRFSAERPEGSISTLTIQRTEQRDSAMYRCASSPGGGTGELFFGEGSRLTVL.

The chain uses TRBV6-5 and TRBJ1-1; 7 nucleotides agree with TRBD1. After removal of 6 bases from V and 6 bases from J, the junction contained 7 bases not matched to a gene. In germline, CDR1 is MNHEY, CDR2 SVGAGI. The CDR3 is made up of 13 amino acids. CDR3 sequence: CASSKTGIAEAFF. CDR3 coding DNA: TGTGCCAGCAGCAAGACAGGGATTGCTGAAGCTTTCTTT.

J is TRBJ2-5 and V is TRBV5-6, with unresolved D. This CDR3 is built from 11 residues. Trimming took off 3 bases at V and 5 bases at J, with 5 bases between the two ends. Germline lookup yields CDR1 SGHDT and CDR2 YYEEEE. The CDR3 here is CASSYSETQYF. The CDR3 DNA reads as TGTGCCAGCAGCTATTCGGAGACCCAGTACTTC.

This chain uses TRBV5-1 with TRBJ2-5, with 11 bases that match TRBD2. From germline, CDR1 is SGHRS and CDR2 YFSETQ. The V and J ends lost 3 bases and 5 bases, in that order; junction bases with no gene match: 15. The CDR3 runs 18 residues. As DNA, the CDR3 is TGCGCCAGCAGCTCCCCTACACAACTAGCGGGGGACATGGAGACCCAGTACTTC. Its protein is CASSSPTQLAGDMETQYF.

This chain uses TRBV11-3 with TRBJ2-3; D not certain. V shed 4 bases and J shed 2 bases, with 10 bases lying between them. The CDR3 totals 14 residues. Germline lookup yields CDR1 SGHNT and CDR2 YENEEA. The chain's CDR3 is CASSSELDTDTQYF. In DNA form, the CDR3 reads TGTGCCAGCAGCTCCGAGCTAGACACAGATACGCAGTATTTT.

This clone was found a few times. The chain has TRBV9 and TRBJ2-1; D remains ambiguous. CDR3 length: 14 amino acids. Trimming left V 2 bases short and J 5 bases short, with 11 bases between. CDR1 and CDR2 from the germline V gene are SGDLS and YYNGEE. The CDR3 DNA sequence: TGTGCCAGCAGCGTTGGCGGCCACGACAATGAGCAGTTCTTC. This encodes CASSVGGHDNEQFF.

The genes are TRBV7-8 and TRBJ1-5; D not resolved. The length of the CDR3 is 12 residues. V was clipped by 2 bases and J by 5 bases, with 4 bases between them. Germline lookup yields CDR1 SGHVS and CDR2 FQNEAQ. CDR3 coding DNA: TGTGCCAGCAGCTTACCCGATCAGCCCCAGCATTTT. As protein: CASSLPDQPQHF.